This TCR beta chain was sequenced during a study of response to subunit inactivated influenza vaccine. Broader study findings: The authors offered the suggestion that each seasonal influenza vaccination recruits few new T cells.

Unmatched junction bases numbered 3, after V lost 4 bases and J lost 5 bases. The germline CDR1 and CDR2 sequences are LNHDA and SQIVND (reference sequence). There are 14 residues in the CDR3. This clonotype was counted at least ten times. As yet, its antigen is unknown. TCRdb redid the calling of the RT-PCR reads with MiXCR, one entry per CDR3 protein. The data contain 400,000 to 650,000 distinct CDR3 sequences, approximately 7.8% of them seen just once; the ten biggest clones take up roughly 13%. V is TRBV19 and J is TRBJ2-2; 8 nucleotides line up with TRBD1. Sequenced material: PBMCs from blood, taken about 24 months after vaccination. The source is a man between 50 and 69 years old who received an inactivated influenza vaccine. In DNA form, the CDR3 reads TGTGCCAGTAGTACCTACAGGGGGACCGGGGAGCTGTTTTTT. This codes for CASSTYRGTGELFF. Complete variable domain (other parts from reference TRBV19 and TRBJ2-2): DGGITQSPKYLFRKEGQNVTLSCEQNLNHDAMYWYRQDPGQGLRLIYYSQIVNDFQKGDIAEGYSVSREKKESFPLTVTSAQKNPTAFYLCASSTYRGTGELFFGEGSRLTVL.